This T cell receptor beta chain was recovered during a study of TIL therapy for anti-PD-1-resistant metastatic lung cancer. Study summary: Tumors had a median PD-L1 proportion score of about 6%.

About this clone itself: Its specificity is unknown.

The V gene's germline CDR1 is MDHEN and CDR2 SYDVKM. With 6 bases removed from V and 7 bases from J, the gap between germline ends came to 19 bases. The CDR3 spans 14 residues. The libraries were made with immunoSEQ v3. Measured with immunoSEQ multiplex PCR; TCRdb has only the in-frame clones, and not every one. The table shows some 45,000 clones, with about 86% occurring only once. Time point denoted: pre-treatment sample, taken before nivolumab and TIL therapy. Study results and caveats: Infused TIL clonotypes partially replaced the baseline blood repertoire, then decayed over months.

The TCR comes from a person between 25 and 80 years old with non-small cell lung cancer. The sample here was blood, taken at baseline. This chain links TRBV28 with TRBJ2-7; D may be TRBD1 or TRBD2 (6 bases each). The CDR3 DNA sequence: TGTGCCAGCAGCCCCCTCGGGGGCTCGTGGGAGCAGTACTTC. It encodes CASSPLGGSWEQYF. Variable domain in full (rest from reference TRBV28 and TRBJ2-7): DVKVTQSSRYLVKRTGEKVFLECVQDMDHENMFWYRQDPGLGLRLIYFSYDVKMKEKGDIPEGYSVSREKKERFSLILESASTNQTSMYLCASSPLGGSWEQYFGPGTRLTVT.